These T cell receptor beta chains were read from a single sample in a study of T cells after yellow fever vaccination. MiXCR was run by TCRdb on the 5' RACE reads, yielding one entry per CDR3 protein. The table lists about 260,000 distinct CDR3 sequences, 3.6% of them singletons. The input for sequencing was PBMCs, taken 15 days after the yellow fever booster vaccination. The receptors here all came from a young man who received the YFV17D yellow fever vaccine. The CDR3 runs from the conserved cysteine through the conserved F or W. A D gene is named only where the DNA matches it firmly. The size entry is marked missing in some rows and otherwise reads once, few, many or a size class.

D gene	CDR3 length	clone size	V gene	J gene	CDR3 DNA	CDR3 protein
.	13	many	TRBV7-9	TRBJ1-2	TGTGCCAGCAGCTTGGACAGTAACTATGGCTACACCTTC	CASSLDSNYGYTF
.	13	many	TRBV7-9	TRBJ1-6	TGTGCCAGCAGCTCCTCCTATAATTCACCCCTCCACTTT	CASSSSYNSPLHF
TRBD2	16	.	TRBV20-1	TRBJ2-2	TGCAGTGCTAGAGAACTAGCGGGGGGCCACACCGGGGAGCTGTTTTTT	CSARELAGGHTGELFF
.	18	many	TRBV5-1	TRBJ2-5	TGCGCCAGCAGCTTGGATTTGTCAGCCACATCGTCGGGGAGGTCCCAGTACTTC	CASSLDLSATSSGRSQYF
.	15	many	TRBV12-3/TRBV12-4	TRBJ2-3	TGTGCCAGCAGTTCCCGGGGGCTCGGCACAGATACGCAGTATTTT	CASSSRGLGTDTQYF
TRBD2	15	many	TRBV2	TRBJ2-1	TGTGCCAGCAGTGTACGTAGCGGGGGGGCCAATGAGCAGTTCTTC	CASSVRSGGANEQFF
.	17	many	TRBV9	TRBJ2-1	TGTGCCAGCAGCCCCGTTGGCGGGGGCACCCTAGGGAATGAGCAGTTCTTC	CASSPVGGGTLGNEQFF
.	17	many	TRBV6-2/TRBV6-3	TRBJ1-5	TGTGCCAGCAGTTACGGCCGGGTTCGCGAGCGTAATCAGCCCCAGCATTTT	CASSYGRVRERNQPQHF
.	15	many	TRBV12-3/TRBV12-4	TRBJ2-7	TGTGCCAGCAGAGGCTTGGCAGGAAGCTCCTACGAGCAGTACTTC	CASRGLAGSSYEQYF
.	13	few	TRBV4-2	TRBJ1-6	TGTGCCAGCAGCCGCCGGTTTGATTCACCCCTCCACTTT	CASSRRFDSPLHF
TRBD1	15	many	TRBV5-1	TRBJ2-1	TGCGCCAGCAGCTTGGAGGGACAGGGAATTAGTGAGCAGTTCTTC	CASSLEGQGISEQFF
TRBD1	17	many	TRBV18	TRBJ2-2	TGTGCCAGCTCACTTAATCCGGGACAGGATATCACCGGGGAGCTGTTTTTT	CASSLNPGQDITGELFF
TRBD1	15	many	TRBV4-1	TRBJ1-1	TGCGCCAGCAGCTATTCCGGGACAGGGGATACTGAAGCTTTCTTT	CASSYSGTGDTEAFF
TRBD1	15	few	TRBV19	TRBJ1-5	TGTGCCAGTAGTATAGCGGAGACAGGGGGTCAGCCCCAGCATTTT	CASSIAETGGQPQHF
.	15	many	TRBV28	TRBJ1-1	TGTGCCAGCAGTCCTCTCCAGGGGAGGAACACTGAAGCTTTCTTT	CASSPLQGRNTEAFF
.	15	few	TRBV5-4	TRBJ1-1	TGTGCCAGCAGCTTGGCCAGTGGGGGGCAAACTGAAGCTTTCTTT	CASSLASGGQTEAFF